These 15 T cell receptor beta chains were sequenced from one sample in a study of CD8+CD57+ T cells in acquired aplastic anemia. TCR beta VDJ and CDR3 were profiled, and genomic DNA was the template. TCRdb called the reads again in MiXCR, with one record for every CDR3 protein. Here the sample spans some 68,000 distinct CDR3 sequences, around 50% being singletons. The material sequenced was sorted CD4+, CD8+, or CD8+CD57+ T cells (not recorded which) from PBMCs. These receptors came from a human donor in good health, serving as a control.

The chain has TRBV24-1 and TRBJ1-2, with no clear D. V was clipped by 4 bases and J by 4 bases, with 9 bases between them. Germline V gene lookup returns CDR1 KGHDR and CDR2 SFDVKD. CDR3 length: 13 amino acids. This CDR3 is CATSDPDGYGYTF. CDR3 in DNA: TGTGCCACCAGTGACCCGGACGGCTATGGCTACACCTTC.

This chain joins TRBV24-1 and TRBJ2-3; 8 bases fit TRBD2. V was clipped by 7 bases and J by 7 bases; unmatched bases: 6. The CDR3 covers 13 residues. CDR1 and CDR2 from the germline V gene are KGHDR and SFDVKD. CDR3 in DNA: TGTGCCACCAGCGCGGGGGGATCATATACGCAGTATTTT. Encoded protein: CATSAGGSYTQYF.

In its sample, this clonotype was seen many times. The rearrangement uses TRBV5-1 and TRBJ2-2; TRBD2 agrees at 9 bases. CDR3 size: 18 residues. Germline V gene data show CDR1 as SGHRS and CDR2 as YFSETQ. The ends lost 2 bases at V and 0 bases at J; junction bases unmatched: 8. CDR3 loop: CASSFDWEREANTGELFF. The DNA of the CDR3 is TGCGCCAGCAGCTTCGATTGGGAGCGGGAGGCGAACACCGGGGAGCTGTTTTTT.

This clonotype was observed a few times. The CDR3 DNA reads TGTGCCAGCAGTGAAGGGGGACTACAAGAGACCCAGTACTTC. Translating gives CASSEGGLQETQYF. This rearrangement joins TRBV7-9 to TRBJ2-5; D might be TRBD2 (7 bases). The CDR3 spans 14 residues. V lost 6 bases to trimming and J lost 2 bases, with 13 bases between them. Germline values: CDR1 SEHNR, CDR2 FQNEAQ (reference sequence). The full variable domain, in which reference TRBV7-9 and TRBJ2-5 provide the parts outside the CDR3, is DTGVSQNPRHKITKRGQNVTFRCDPISEHNRLYWYRQTLGQGPEFLTYFQNEAQLEKSRLLSDRFSAERPKGSFSTLEIQRTEQGDSAMYLCASSEGGLQETQYFGPGTRLLVL.

By its share, this clonotype is medium-sized. The CDR3 sequence: CATSRAEGVMNTEAFF. The CDR3 coding sequence is TGTGCCACCAGCAGAGCTGAAGGGGTCATGAACACTGAAGCTTTCTTT. The gene calls are TRBV15 and TRBJ1-1; TRBD1 might be the D (5 bases). CDR1 is LNHNV, CDR2 YYDKDF, per germline (reference sequence). The V end lost 1 base, the J end lost 0 bases, and 12 bases lay between the germline ends. This CDR3 is built from 16 residues.

At least ten counts were recorded for this clonotype. Just one base apart from a much larger clone, this may be a read error. This chain connects TRBV19 to TRBJ1-1, with D perhaps matching TRBD1 (5 bases). Germline V gene sequence: CDR1 LNHDA, CDR2 SQIVND (reference sequence). The CDR3 spans 13 residues. The CDR3 nucleotides read TGTGCCGGTAGTCCCCCGGGGCGCGCTGAAGCTTTCTTT. The encoded protein is CAGSPPGRAEAFF.

The chain combines TRBV7-2 with TRBJ1-5; 7 bases fit TRBD1. V dropped 5 bases and J dropped 4; count of bases not matched to a gene: 2. Germline V gene lookup returns CDR1 SGHTA and CDR2 FQGNSA. The CDR3 has 13 amino acids. CDR3 sequence: CASSQGGNQPQHF. The CDR3 region has the DNA TGTGCCAGCAGCCAGGGGGGGAATCAGCCCCAGCATTTT.

V usage is TRBV2 and J usage is TRBJ1-2, with D possibly matching TRBD1 (5 bases). Trimming took off 4 bases at V and 9 bases at J, with 9 bases between the two ends. Germline lookup yields CDR1 SNHLY and CDR2 FYNNEI. This CDR3 spans 11 amino acids. The CDR3 sequence is CASSAGESYTF. The CDR3 nucleotides read TGTGCCAGCAGTGCGGGGGAAAGCTACACCTTC.

The rearrangement links TRBV19 to TRBJ2-1, with 7 bases fitting TRBD1. Losses at the gene ends were 5 bases for V and 10 bases for J; bases not matched to a gene: 8. In germline, CDR1 is LNHDA, CDR2 SQIVND (reference sequence). The CDR3 is 13 amino acids. The CDR3 is CASSDRGGFEQFF. The CDR3 nucleotides read TGTGCCAGTAGTGACCGAGGGGGCTTCGAGCAGTTCTTC.

The V and J genes are TRBV7-2 and TRBJ2-7; D is unclear. Deletions cut 5 bases from V and 2 bases from J, with 4 bases between. This CDR3 contains 11 residues. Per the germline V gene, CDR1 is SGHTA and CDR2 is FQGNSA. The CDR3 sequence is CASSRAYEQYF. The CDR3 coding sequence is TGTGCCAGCAGCCGTGCCTACGAGCAGTACTTC.

The chain is built from TRBV19 and TRBJ2-1, with D tentatively TRBD1 (5 bases). V lost 5 bases to trimming and J lost 6 bases, with 8 bases between them. CDR3 length: 12 residues. In germline, CDR1 is LNHDA, CDR2 SQIVND (reference sequence). The CDR3 DNA sequence: TGTGCCAGTAGTGATAGGGGCAATGAGCAGTTCTTC. This gives the protein CASSDRGNEQFF.

The chain has TRBV20-1 and TRBJ2-3, with TRBD2 identical over 7 bases. This CDR3 is built from 15 residues. The germline V gene has CDR1 DFQATT and CDR2 SNEGSKA (reference sequence). This CDR3 is CRARERDYPTDTQYF. The CDR3 region has the DNA TGCAGAGCCAGAGAGAGGGACTACCCCACAGATACGCAGTATTTT.

In its sample, this clonotype was seen many times. The genes are TRBV6-1 and TRBJ2-7; 12 nucleotides line up with TRBD2. CDR3 length: 15 residues. Germline values: CDR1 MNHNS, CDR2 SASEGT. The trim removed 8 bases at V and 5 bases at J, leaving 10 bases unmatched. This CDR3 reads CASEKLAGGAHEQYF. CDR3 nucleotide sequence: TGTGCCAGCGAGAAGCTAGCGGGAGGGGCCCACGAGCAGTACTTC.

The chain uses TRBV7-9 and TRBJ1-6, with 8 bases identical to TRBD1. The CDR3 totals 14 residues. From germline, CDR1 is SEHNR and CDR2 FQNEAQ (reference sequence). Germline trimming cut 4 bases from V and 8 bases from J; bases unmatched to any gene: 4. CDR3 loop: CASSSTGEDSPLHF. CDR3 nucleotides: TGTGCCAGCAGCTCGACAGGGGAGGATTCACCCCTCCACTTT.

The table lists this clonotype with a few counts. This may stem from a read error, because a much larger clone lies one nucleotide away. The V call is TRBV7-9, the J call TRBJ2-5; the D gene is possibly TRBD1 (6 bases). Germline V gene sequence: CDR1 SEHNR, CDR2 FQNEAQ (reference sequence). Trimming took 6 bases from V and 7 from J, leaving 12 bases between them. This CDR3 has 12 residues. The CDR3 DNA sequence: TGTGCCAGCAGTAGGTCAGGGGTGACCCAGTACTTC. Amino acid sequence: CASSRSGVTQYF.